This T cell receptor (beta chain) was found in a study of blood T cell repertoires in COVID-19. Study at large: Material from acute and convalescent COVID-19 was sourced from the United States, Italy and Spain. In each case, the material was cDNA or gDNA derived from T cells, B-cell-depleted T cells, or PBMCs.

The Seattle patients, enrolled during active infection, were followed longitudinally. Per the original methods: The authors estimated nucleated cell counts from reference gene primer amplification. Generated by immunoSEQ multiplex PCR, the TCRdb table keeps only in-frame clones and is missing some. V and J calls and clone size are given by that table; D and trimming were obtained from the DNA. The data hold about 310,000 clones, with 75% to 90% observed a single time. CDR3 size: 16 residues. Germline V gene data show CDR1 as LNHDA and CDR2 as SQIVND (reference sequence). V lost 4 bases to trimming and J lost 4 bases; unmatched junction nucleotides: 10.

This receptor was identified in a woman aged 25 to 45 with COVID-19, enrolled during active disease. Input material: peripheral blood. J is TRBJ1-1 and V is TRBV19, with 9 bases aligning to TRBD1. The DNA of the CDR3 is TGTGCCAGTAGTAGGGGGCTCGTGACAGGGGGCACTGAAGCTTTCTTT. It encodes CASSRGLVTGGTEAFF. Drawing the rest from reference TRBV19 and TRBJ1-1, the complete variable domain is DGGITQSPKYLFRKEGQNVTLSCEQNLNHDAMYWYRQDPGQGLRLIYYSQIVNDFQKGDIAEGYSVSREKKESFPLTVTSAQKNPTAFYLCASSRGLVTGGTEAFFGQGTRLTVV.